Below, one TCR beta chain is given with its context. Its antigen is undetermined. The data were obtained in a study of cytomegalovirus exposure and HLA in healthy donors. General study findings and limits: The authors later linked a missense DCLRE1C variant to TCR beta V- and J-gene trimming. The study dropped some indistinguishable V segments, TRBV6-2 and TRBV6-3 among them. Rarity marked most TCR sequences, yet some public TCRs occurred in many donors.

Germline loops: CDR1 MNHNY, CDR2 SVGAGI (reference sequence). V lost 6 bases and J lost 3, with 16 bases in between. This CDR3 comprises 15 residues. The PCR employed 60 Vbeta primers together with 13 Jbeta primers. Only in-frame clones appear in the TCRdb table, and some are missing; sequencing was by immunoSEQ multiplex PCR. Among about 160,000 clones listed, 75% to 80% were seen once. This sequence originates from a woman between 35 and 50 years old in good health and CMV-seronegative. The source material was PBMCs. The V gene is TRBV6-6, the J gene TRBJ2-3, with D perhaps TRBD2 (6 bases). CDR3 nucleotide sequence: TGTGCCAGCAGCCCACGGGACTTCCCAACAGATACGCAGTATTTT. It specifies CASSPRDFPTDTQYF.